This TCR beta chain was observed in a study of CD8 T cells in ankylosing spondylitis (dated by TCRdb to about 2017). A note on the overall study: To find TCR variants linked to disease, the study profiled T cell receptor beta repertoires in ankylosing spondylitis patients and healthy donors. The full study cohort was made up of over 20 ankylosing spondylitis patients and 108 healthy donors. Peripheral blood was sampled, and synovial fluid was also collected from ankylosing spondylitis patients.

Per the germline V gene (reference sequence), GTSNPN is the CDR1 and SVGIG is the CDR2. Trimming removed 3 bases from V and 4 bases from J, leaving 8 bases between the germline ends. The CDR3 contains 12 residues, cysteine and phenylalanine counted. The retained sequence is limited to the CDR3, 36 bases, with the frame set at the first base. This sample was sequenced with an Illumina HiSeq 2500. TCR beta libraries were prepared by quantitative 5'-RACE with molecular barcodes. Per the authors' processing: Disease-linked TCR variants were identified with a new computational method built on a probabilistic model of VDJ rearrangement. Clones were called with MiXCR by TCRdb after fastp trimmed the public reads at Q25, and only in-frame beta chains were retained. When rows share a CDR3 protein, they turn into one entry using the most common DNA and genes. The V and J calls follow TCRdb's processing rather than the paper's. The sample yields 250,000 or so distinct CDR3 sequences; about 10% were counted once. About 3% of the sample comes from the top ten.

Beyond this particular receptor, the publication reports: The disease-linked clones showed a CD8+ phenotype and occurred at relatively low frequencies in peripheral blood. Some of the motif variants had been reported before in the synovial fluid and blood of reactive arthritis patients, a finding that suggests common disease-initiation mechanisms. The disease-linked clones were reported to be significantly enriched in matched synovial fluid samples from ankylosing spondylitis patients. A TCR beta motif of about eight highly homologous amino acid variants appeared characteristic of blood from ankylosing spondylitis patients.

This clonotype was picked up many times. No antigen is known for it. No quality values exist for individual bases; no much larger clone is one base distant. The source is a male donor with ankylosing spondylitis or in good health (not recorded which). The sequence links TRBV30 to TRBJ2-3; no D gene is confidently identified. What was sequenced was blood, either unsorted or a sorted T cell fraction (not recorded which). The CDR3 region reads CAWRAVPDTQYF. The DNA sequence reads TGTGCCTGGAGGGCAGTTCCAGATACGCAGTATTTT.